This T cell receptor (beta chain) was sequenced during a study of spatial heterogeneity in lung cancer. Overall study: Untreated early-stage non-small cell lung cancer patients, around 70 in total, were the donors.

Deletions cut 5 bases from V and 8 bases from J, with 9 bases between. This CDR3 spans 12 amino acids. Every TCR cDNA molecule carried a tag that served as a unique molecular identifier. Via MiXCR, TCRdb re-called the 5' RACE reads, giving one row per CDR3 protein. This sample has about 120,000 distinct CDR3 sequences; 10% to 15% occur once, and the top ten carry 16%. In its sample, this clonotype was seen many times. Time point specified: blood at routine non-recurrence follow-up after resection. Whole RNA came from tumor, nontumor lung or frozen PBMC and was sequenced without being sorted. The source of this sequence is a male donor with early-stage non-small cell lung cancer. The starting material was PBMCs, obtained at follow-up. The chain carries TRBV12-3 or TRBV12-4 and TRBJ2-2; possible D gene TRBD1, 5 bases. This CDR3 is CASSQGSGELFF. The CDR3 nucleotides are TGTGCCAGCAGTCAGGGATCAGGGGAGCTGTTTTTT.